Shown below are 12 T cell receptor beta chains from a single sample sequenced in a study of beta chain features in type 1 diabetes. Expressed TCRB transcripts were sequenced because the isolated RNA had all been reverse transcribed beforehand. Profiled with immunoSEQ multiplex PCR; TCRdb holds only in-frame clones, not every one. Among around 500,000 clones, 10% to 12% were seen once, and the ten largest hold 0.035% to 0.05%. Sequences were obtained from naive CD4+ T cells from blood. Source of these receptors: a woman between 18 and 29 years old in good health.

The CDR3 nucleotides read TGCGCCAGCAGTACGGGTTTGCAGTTCTTC. Translation: CASSTGLQFF. This chain connects TRBV5-1 to TRBJ2-1; D is unresolved. The CDR3 runs 10 residues. The germline V gene encodes CDR1 SGHRS and CDR2 YFSETQ. The V end was cut by 5 bases, the J end by 12 bases, with 9 bases between.

The chain is built from TRBV28 and TRBJ1-5, with a possible D match to TRBD1 (6 bases). Per the germline V gene, CDR1 is MDHEN and CDR2 is SYDVKM. V was trimmed by 6 bases and J by 2 bases, leaving 20 bases between them. The CDR3 sequence is 17 residues long. This CDR3 is CASRLRGQLIGNQPQHF. The CDR3 coding sequence is TGTGCCAGCAGACTCCGAGGACAGCTTATTGGCAATCAGCCCCAGCATTTT. The variable domain in full, with the rest retrieved from reference TRBV28 and TRBJ1-5, is DVKVTQSSRYLVKRTGEKVFLECVQDMDHENMFWYRQDPGLGLRLIYFSYDVKMKEKGDIPEGYSVSREKKERFSLILESASTNQTSMYLCASRLRGQLIGNQPQHFGDGTRLSIL.

The chain links TRBV5-1 to TRBJ2-1, with 12 bases matching TRBD2. The trim removed 2 bases at V and 4 bases at J, leaving 4 bases unmatched. Germline V gene sequence: CDR1 SGHRS, CDR2 YFSETQ. The CDR3 contains 16 residues. CDR3 in amino acids: CASSFAGTSGYNEQFF. The DNA of the CDR3 is TGCGCCAGCAGCTTTGCCGGGACTAGCGGGTACAATGAGCAGTTCTTC. Together with reference TRBV5-1 and TRBJ2-1, the CDR3 gives the full variable domain: KAGVTQTPRYLIKTRGQQVTLSCSPISGHRSVSWYQQTPGQGLQFLFEYFSETQRNKGNFPGRFSGRQFSNSRSEMNVSTLELGDSALYLCASSFAGTSGYNEQFFGPGTRLTVL.

This clone has a handful of counts. The chain couples TRBV5-4 to TRBJ2-5, with D perhaps TRBD1 (5 bases). V was trimmed by 0 bases and J by 4 bases, leaving 10 bases between them. This CDR3 has 14 residues. The germline gives CDR1 SGHNT, CDR2 YYREEE (reference sequence). The chain's CDR3 is CASSLAGSGETQYF. CDR3 DNA: TGTGCCAGCAGCTTGGCAGGGTCTGGAGAGACCCAGTACTTC. Full variable domain (remainder filled in from reference TRBV5-4 and TRBJ2-5): ETGVTQSPTHLIKTRGQQVTLRCSSQSGHNTVSWYQQALGQGPQFIFQYYREEENGRGNFPPRFSGLQFPNYSSELNVNALELDDSALYLCASSLAGSGETQYFGPGTRLLVL.

This sequence joins TRBV4-1 and TRBJ2-3; 7 bases line up with TRBD1. V shed 4 bases, J shed 4 bases, and the junction held 5 bases outside the gene matches. The germline gives CDR1 MGHRA, CDR2 YSYEKL. The CDR3 sequence is 14 residues long. CDR3 sequence reads: CASSRPTGADTQYF. The CDR3 DNA reads as TGCGCCAGCAGCCGACCTACAGGGGCAGATACGCAGTATTTT.

This clone has just a few counts. The chain has TRBV25-1 and TRBJ2-7, with 10 bases fitting TRBD1. This CDR3 is built from 13 residues. From germline, CDR1 is MGHDK and CDR2 SYGVNS. The trim removed 6 bases at V and 3 bases at J, leaving 2 bases unmatched. The CDR3 here is CASRTGGIYEQYF. The CDR3 DNA sequence: TGTGCCAGCAGGACAGGGGGCATCTACGAGCAGTACTTC.

V is TRBV18 and J is TRBJ2-2; no definite D call. CDR3 length equals 12 residues. Germline V gene sequence: CDR1 KGHSH, CDR2 LQKENI. V lost 4 bases and J lost 5, with 5 bases in between. CDR3 amino acids: CASSLPTGELFF. The CDR3 nucleotides are TGTGCCAGCTCACTACCGACCGGGGAGCTGTTTTTT.

The chain combines TRBV13 with TRBJ2-7; TRBD1 aligns across 9 bases. In germline, CDR1 is PRHDT, CDR2 FYEKMQ (reference sequence). J lost 2 bases, V lost 5 bases, and 10 bases had no gene match. This CDR3 has 16 amino acids. In nucleotides, the CDR3 is TGTGCCAGCAGCACCCAGGGACAGGGTTCTCCCTACGAGCAGTACTTC. It specifies CASSTQGQGSPYEQYF.

The rearrangement uses TRBV30 and TRBJ1-3, with a tentative D call TRBD1 (6 bases). The CDR3 runs 17 residues. CDR1 and CDR2 (germline): GTSNPN, SVGIG (reference sequence). Trimming pared 3 bases from V and 2 bases from J, leaving 20 bases between. The DNA of the CDR3 is TGTGCCTGGAGCGCGCTCAGGGGCCCAGGGCCTGGAAACACCATATATTTT. Translating it yields CAWSALRGPGPGNTIYF.

Only a few counts were recorded for this clone. The V call is TRBV7-9, the J call TRBJ2-2; 7 bases agree with TRBD1. Germline V gives CDR1 SEHNR, CDR2 FQNEAQ (reference sequence). V lost 4 bases, J lost 2 bases, and 10 bases stayed unmatched. This CDR3 spans 17 amino acids. The CDR3 spells CASSSLLTGVNTGELFF. CDR3 nucleotides: TGTGCCAGCAGCTCACTGCTCACAGGGGTCAACACCGGGGAGCTGTTTTTT. The full variable domain, its missing parts supplied by reference TRBV7-9 and TRBJ2-2, is DTGVSQNPRHKITKRGQNVTFRCDPISEHNRLYWYRQTLGQGPEFLTYFQNEAQLEKSRLLSDRFSAERPKGSFSTLEIQRTEQGDSAMYLCASSSLLTGVNTGELFFGEGSRLTVL.

This clone was counted between two and nine times. V usage is TRBV7-2 and J usage is TRBJ2-6; unclear D gene. With 3 bases removed from V and 0 bases from J, the gap between germline ends came to 9 bases. The CDR3 loop spans 16 amino acids. Germline V gives CDR1 SGHTA, CDR2 FQGNSA. CDR3 in amino acids: CASSLVLSSGANVLTF. The CDR3 coding sequence is TGTGCCAGCAGCTTGGTGTTGAGCTCTGGGGCCAACGTCCTGACTTTC.

The V call is TRBV18, the J call TRBJ1-2, with D hard to call. From germline, CDR1 is KGHSH and CDR2 LQKENI. The CDR3 is 12 amino acids. V shed 4 bases and J shed 5 bases, with 8 bases lying between them. CDR3 loop: CASSRGNYGYTF. CDR3 in DNA: TGTGCCAGCTCACGAGGGAATTATGGCTACACCTTC.